Listed below are T cell receptor beta chains from one sample, sequenced in a study of T-cell reconstitution after alpha-beta-depleted transplantation in children. TCRdb fed the PCR reads into MiXCR, producing one record per CDR3 protein. Of 300,000 to 400,000 distinct CDR3 sequences detected, about an eighth appear once; the ten largest clones hold 4% to 5.5%. Sequenced here: PBMCs, sampled from the stem cell graft. The source is a human donor who donated a stem cell graft to a child with Fanconi anemia. CDR3s include the opening cysteine and the closing phenylalanine or tryptophan. D genes are given only for firm matches. The size entry is marked missing in some rows and otherwise reads once, few, many or a size class.

abundance	v_gene	d_gene	j_gene	CDR3aa	CDR3nt
many	TRBV5-1	TRBD1	TRBJ1-3	CASSQGTGGNTIYF	TGCGCCAGCAGCCAAGGGACAGGGGGAAACACCATATATTTT
many	TRBV13	TRBD1	TRBJ1-1	CASSRGQGYTEAFF	TGTGCCAGCAGCCGCGGACAGGGGTACACTGAAGCTTTCTTT
-	TRBV19	-	TRBJ1-1	CASSFRQTNTEAFF	TGTGCCAGTAGCTTCCGACAGACGAACACTGAAGCTTTCTTT
many	TRBV7-6	TRBD2	TRBJ2-1	CASSLASGGYNEQFF	TGTGCCAGCAGCTTAGCTAGCGGGGGCTACAATGAGCAGTTCTTC
-	TRBV6-2/TRBV6-3	TRBD2	TRBJ2-2	CASSYRSAGGMTGELFF	TGTGCCAGCAGTTACCGCTCGGCGGGGGGTATGACCGGGGAGCTGTTTTTT
-	TRBV12-5	TRBD1	TRBJ1-5	CASGGDREGNQPQHF	TGTGCTAGTGGGGGTGACAGGGAGGGCAATCAGCCCCAGCATTTT
-	TRBV7-9	TRBD2	TRBJ2-6	CATRTGGSGANVLTF	TGTGCCACTAGAACGGGGGGCTCTGGGGCCAACGTCCTGACTTTC
-	TRBV7-9	-	TRBJ1-5	CASSLAWRQEDQPQHF	TGTGCCAGCAGCTTAGCGTGGAGGCAGGAGGATCAGCCCCAGCATTTT
-	TRBV15	TRBD1	TRBJ1-3	CATSIGTGLEGNTIYF	TGTGCCACCAGCATAGGGACAGGGCTCGAAGGAAACACCATATATTTT
few	TRBV28	-	TRBJ1-4	CASRVTADGEKLFF	TGTGCCAGCAGGGTGACAGCCGATGGAGAAAAACTGTTTTTT
few	TRBV12-3/TRBV12-4	-	TRBJ2-5	CASSLYVETQYF	TGTGCCAGCAGTCTATACGTCGAGACCCAGTACTTC
many	TRBV5-1	-	TRBJ1-1	CASSLAIGSTTEAFF	TGCGCCAGCAGCTTGGCGATCGGGTCTACCACTGAAGCTTTCTTT
many	TRBV29-1	TRBD2	TRBJ2-3	CSMTSGGDTQYF	TGCAGCATGACTAGCGGGGGAGATACGCAGTATTTT
-	TRBV6-4	TRBD1	TRBJ1-2	CASSLETGTGDYGYTF	TGTGCCAGCAGTTTAGAAACCGGGACAGGGGACTATGGCTACACCTTC
-	TRBV6-2/TRBV6-3	-	TRBJ1-4	CASSYVAEKLFF	TGTGCCAGCAGTTACGTCGCAGAAAAACTGTTTTTT
few	TRBV11-2	-	TRBJ2-1	CASSSPGRSNEQFF	TGTGCCAGCAGTTCCCCTGGACGGAGCAATGAGCAGTTCTTC
-	TRBV11-2	TRBD2	TRBJ2-2	CASSSGLASGELFF	TGTGCCAGCAGCTCGGGACTAGCGTCCGGGGAGCTGTTTTTT
many	TRBV12-3/TRBV12-4	-	TRBJ2-2	CASRSTGTGELFF	TGTGCCAGCAGGTCCACAGGGACGGGGGAGCTGTTTTTT
-	TRBV6-1	-	TRBJ2-2	CASSNSASGTGELFF	TGTGCCAGCAGTAATTCCGCTTCGGGTACCGGGGAGCTGTTTTTT
few	TRBV28	-	TRBJ2-5	CASSPRPRETQYF	TGTGCCAGCAGTCCGCGACCCCGAGAGACCCAGTACTTC
few	TRBV9	-	TRBJ2-5	CASSVGGGGRRETQYF	TGTGCCAGCAGCGTAGGAGGGGGGGGCAGAAGGGAGACCCAGTACTTC
few	TRBV7-9	-	TRBJ2-2	CASSPGTHDTGELFF	TGTGCCAGCAGCCCTGGGACCCATGACACCGGGGAGCTGTTTTTT
-	TRBV20-1	-	TRBJ1-1	CSASGDRAEAFF	TGCAGTGCTTCAGGGGATAGAGCTGAAGCTTTCTTT
few	TRBV27	-	TRBJ2-4	CASSSNRGAAKNIQYF	TGTGCCAGCAGTTCCAATCGGGGGGCGGCCAAAAACATTCAGTACTTC
-	TRBV20-1	TRBD2	TRBJ2-1	CSAREWGGNEQFF	TGCAGTGCTAGAGAATGGGGGGGCAATGAGCAGTTCTTC
few	TRBV7-9	-	TRBJ2-7	CASSPGDHYEQYF	TGTGCCAGCAGCCCGGGCGACCACTACGAGCAGTACTTC
few	TRBV7-2	-	TRBJ2-7	CASSLDHDPRNEQYF	TGTGCCAGCAGCTTGGACCACGACCCGCGGAACGAGCAGTACTTC
-	TRBV25-1	-	TRBJ2-7	CASRLLYEQYF	TGTGCCAGCAGGTTGTTATACGAGCAGTACTTC
-	TRBV4-3	-	TRBJ1-2	CASSQERQGSGYTF	TGCGCCAGCAGCCAAGAAAGGCAGGGTAGCGGCTACACCTTC
-	TRBV5-1	-	TRBJ1-4	CASSLGRSKDEKLFF	TGCGCCAGCAGCTTGGGCAGGTCGAAGGATGAAAAACTGTTTTTT
-	TRBV4-1	-	TRBJ1-3	CASSQDRGPSGNTIYF	TGCGCCAGCAGCCAAGATCGGGGTCCGTCTGGAAACACCATATATTTT
few	TRBV20-1	-	TRBJ2-1	CSARGRLAKSFYNEQFF	TGCAGTGCTAGAGGACGGCTAGCCAAATCTTTCTACAATGAGCAGTTCTTC
-	TRBV27	-	TRBJ1-4	CASSFSSWTALRRKLFF	TGTGCCAGCAGTTTCTCCTCCTGGACAGCCCTCCGACGAAAACTGTTTTTT
-	TRBV6-1	TRBD1	TRBJ2-7	CASSPMGQAYEQYF	TGTGCCAGCAGCCCGATGGGACAGGCCTACGAGCAGTACTTC
-	TRBV6-2/TRBV6-3	TRBD2	TRBJ2-1	CASSSTPSGGEFF	TGTGCCAGCAGTTCTACCCCTAGCGGGGGAGAGTTCTTC
-	TRBV6-2/TRBV6-3	-	TRBJ1-2	CASSNNNYGYTF	TGTGCCAGCAGTAACAATAACTATGGCTACACCTTC
few	TRBV12-3/TRBV12-4	-	TRBJ2-5	CASSSRGTIFQETQYF	TGTGCCAGCAGTTCTAGGGGGACTATTTTCCAAGAGACCCAGTACTTC
-	TRBV4-2	TRBD1	TRBJ1-1	CASSQAGQGLTEAFF	TGTGCCAGCAGCCAAGCGGGACAGGGCTTGACTGAAGCTTTCTTT
-	TRBV29-1	-	TRBJ1-2	CSVTITGNYGYTF	TGCAGCGTCACTATTACAGGGAACTATGGCTACACCTTC
many	TRBV20-1	TRBD2	TRBJ2-5	CSATPGLAGEEETQYF	TGCAGTGCCACCCCCGGATTAGCGGGGGAGGAAGAGACCCAGTACTTC
-	TRBV20-1	-	TRBJ1-5	CSASAGGGNQPQHF	TGCAGTGCTAGTGCGGGGGGAGGCAATCAGCCCCAGCATTTT
-	TRBV5-4	TRBD1	TRBJ1-1	CASSPGGAVGDTEAFF	TGTGCCAGCAGTCCAGGGGGCGCGGTGGGGGACACTGAAGCTTTCTTT
many	TRBV6-6	-	TRBJ2-5	CAIGSETQYF	TGTGCCATTGGAAGTGAGACCCAGTACTTC